This T cell receptor (beta chain) is from a study of neurological immune-mediated disorders. Study findings and constraints: Multiple sclerosis, the disease with the least TCR clonal expansion, fell below healthy controls, whereas HTLV-1-associated myelopathy showed the most.

This clonotype was counted many times. Antigen: not known. Over 170 million TCR-beta sequences (from 15-18 subjects) were yielded by each sequencing run. MiXCR was run by TCRdb on the 5' RACE reads, yielding one entry per CDR3 protein. The sample has about 80,000 distinct CDR3 sequences; around 4.6% are singletons. Germline V gene sequence: CDR1 DFQATT, CDR2 SNEGSKA (reference sequence). This CDR3 has 17 amino acids. Trimming removed 0 bases from V and 6 bases from J, with 22 bases in between. This receptor was obtained from a woman aged 25 to 39 with multiple sclerosis. The genes are TRBV20-1 and TRBJ2-3; unclear D gene. Sequencing was carried out using PBMCs. DNA of the CDR3: TGCAGTGCTAGAGATCTAACAGCCCCCAGCCGGTGGGATACGCAGTATTTT. It specifies CSARDLTAPSRWDTQYF.